A selection of T cell receptor beta chains follows, all from one sample in a study of blood T cell repertoires in COVID-19. Only in-frame clones appear in the TCRdb table, and some are missing; sequencing was by immunoSEQ multiplex PCR. The sample shows a few hundred thousand clones, approximately 92% of them seen only once. The sample was peripheral blood. The receptors here all came from a woman aged 25-40 years with COVID-19, enrolled during active disease. CDR3s include the opening cysteine and the closing phenylalanine or tryptophan. A D gene is named only where the DNA matches it firmly. Clone size is shown for a subset of rows, as once, few, many or a class of expanded clone.

CDR3nt | CDR3aa | d_gene | j_gene | v_gene | abundance
TGTGCCAGCTCACCACCCCCAGGGGGCACTGAAGCTTTCTTT | CASSPPPGGTEAFF | TRBD1 | TRBJ1-1 | TRBV18 | .
TGTGCCAGCAGTTTATACTCTGGAGGGGGGGCCGCGACTGAAGCTTTCTTT | CASSLYSGGGAATEAFF | . | TRBJ1-1 | TRBV27 | .
TGTGCCAGCAGCGCCCCGACTACGGGCAATGAGCAGTTCTTC | CASSAPTTGNEQFF | . | TRBJ2-1 | TRBV9 | .
TGTGCCACCAGTGATCCCTGGACAGACGAGCAGTACTTC | CATSDPWTDEQYF | . | TRBJ2-7 | TRBV24-1 | once
TGTGCCAGCAAGAAAGCGGGAGGGCCTATAAACACCGGGGAGCTGTTTTTT | CASKKAGGPINTGELFF | TRBD2 | TRBJ2-2 | TRBV27 | .
TGTGCCAGCAGCTTGAGTTGGGGGAGGAACGAGCAGTACTTC | CASSLSWGRNEQYF | . | TRBJ2-7 | TRBV9 | .
TGTGCCAGCAGCCCCCAAGAGTCCTACGAGCAGTACTTC | CASSPQESYEQYF | . | TRBJ2-7 | TRBV4-2 | few
TGTGCCAGCAGCTTCGACGGGAGGGCGGGGGAGCAGTTCTTC | CASSFDGRAGEQFF | TRBD2 | TRBJ2-1 | TRBV5-6 | .
TGTGCCACCAGCAGAGGTCAGGGGGCTCGGGAGATAAATCAGCCCCAGCATTTT | CATSRGQGAREINQPQHF | TRBD1 | TRBJ1-5 | TRBV15 | .
TGTGCCAGCAGCTCTACTAGCGGGATCAACACCGGGGAGCTGTTTTTT | CASSSTSGINTGELFF | TRBD2 | TRBJ2-2 | TRBV5-5 | .
TGTGCCAGCAGCCCGATTCAGGGATCCTACAATGAGCAGTTCTTC | CASSPIQGSYNEQFF | . | TRBJ2-1 | TRBV7-6 | once
TGTGCCAGCAGTAGTATCAGGGGAGAGCAGTACTTC | CASSSIRGEQYF | . | TRBJ2-7 | TRBV28 | .
TGCGCCAGCAGCCGCCTTCTGGACTCGCTCTACGAGCAGTACTTC | CASSRLLDSLYEQYF | . | TRBJ2-7 | TRBV4-1 | .
TGTGCCAGCAGTGAACAATTAGTACCGGGACAAGTTTTTTTAGCTAACTATGGCTACACCTTC | CASSEQLVPGQVFLANYGYTF | . | TRBJ1-2 | TRBV2 | .
TGTGCCAGCAGTTTATCGTCCCGGGGGGCTGGAGAGACCCAGTACTTC | CASSLSSRGAGETQYF | . | TRBJ2-5 | TRBV28 | once
TGTGCCAGCAGTTATACGGACAGGTCGCGGGTGCAGTACTTC | CASSYTDRSRVQYF | TRBD1 | TRBJ2-7 | TRBV6-6 | .
TGCGCCAGCAGCCCGCACTGGACAGCGAACACTGAAGCTTTCTTT | CASSPHWTANTEAFF | . | TRBJ1-1 | TRBV5-1 | .
TGTGCCAGCAGTGCCGGACTATTCACCGGGGAGCTGTTTTTT | CASSAGLFTGELFF | . | TRBJ2-2 | TRBV6-4 | .
TGTGCCTGGAGTACTAGGAATTCACCCCTCCACTTT | CAWSTRNSPLHF | . | TRBJ1-6 | TRBV30 | .
TGTGCCAGCAGTACCCCGCGCAGGGTCTATGGCTACACCTTC | CASSTPRRVYGYTF | . | TRBJ1-2 | TRBV2 | .
TGTGCCAGCAGCTTGGTGGGGGGTGAGCAGTTCTTC | CASSLVGGEQFF | . | TRBJ2-1 | TRBV5-4 | .
TGTGCCAGCTACAGGGCCGGAAACTATGGCTACACCTTC | CASYRAGNYGYTF | . | TRBJ1-2 | TRBV7-9 | .
TGTGCCAGCAGCGGGGACAAGTCTGGAAACACCATATATTTT | CASSGDKSGNTIYF | . | TRBJ1-3 | TRBV7-3 | .
TGTGCCTGGTTTTCTAGTCAGCTGGGAGCTGGGGCCAACGTCCTGACTTTC | CAWFSSQLGAGANVLTF | . | TRBJ2-6 | TRBV30 | .